This passage covers 25 T cell receptor beta chains from one sample sequenced in a study of glioma-infiltrating T cells. Using RNA template, CDR3s of TCR alpha and beta were amplified with iRepertoire arm-PCR. TCRdb recomputed calls from the multiplex PCR reads with MiXCR, one row per CDR3 protein. The data contain about 180,000 distinct CDR3 sequences, more than 35% of them singletons. The sequenced material came from glioma tissue, nonneoplastic brain tissue, or PBMCs (not recorded which). The source is a human donor with low-grade glioma or glioblastoma, undergoing nonglioma brain surgery, or in good health (not recorded which).

This clonotype was picked up a small number of times. This chain uses TRBV5-1 with TRBJ2-3; no reliable D call. Germline loops: CDR1 SGHRS, CDR2 YFSETQ. V lost 5 bases and J 0 bases, leaving 13 bases between the germline ends. The CDR3 has 15 residues. This CDR3 reads CASSFDLGSTDTQYF. In DNA form, the CDR3 reads TGCGCCAGCAGTTTCGACCTAGGGAGCACAGATACGCAGTATTTT. The variable domain in full, with the rest retrieved from reference TRBV5-1 and TRBJ2-3, is KAGVTQTPRYLIKTRGQQVTLSCSPISGHRSVSWYQQTPGQGLQFLFEYFSETQRNKGNFPGRFSGRQFSNSRSEMNVSTLELGDSALYLCASSFDLGSTDTQYFGPGTRLTVL.

In the case of this clonotype: A junction boundary mismatches the germline segment, possibly from a read error. The chain combines TRBV6-1 with TRBJ2-5; D may match TRBD1 or TRBD2 (5 bases each). This CDR3 has 14 residues. CDR1 and CDR2 (germline): MNHNS, SASEGT. This CDR3 reads CASSPWGQEETKYF. In DNA form, the CDR3 reads TGTGCCAGCAGTCCCTGGGGCCAGGAGGAGACCAAGTACTTC.

Turning to this clonotype: A read error may be the cause here, since a much bigger clone is one base away. This rearrangement joins TRBV10-1 to TRBJ2-3; D call uncertain. There are 13 residues in the CDR3. CDR1 and CDR2 (germline): WNHNN, SYGVQD (reference sequence). The CDR3 DNA sequence: TGCGCCAGCAGTGAGAGGAGCCCAGATACGAAGTATTTT. It specifies CASSERSPDTKYF.

This clonotype was counted a single time. The chain is built from TRBV12-3 or TRBV12-4 and TRBJ2-3; 7 nucleotides line up with TRBD2. After removal of 7 bases from V and 6 bases from J, the junction contained 4 bases not matched to a gene. There are 12 residues in the CDR3. Here the CDR3 DNA reads TGTGCCAGCACTCCCGGGGGGGATACGCAGTATTTT. It specifies CASTPGGDTQYF.

The J gene is TRBJ2-2, the V gene TRBV12-3 or TRBV12-4; 9 bases are shared with TRBD2. CDR3 length equals 13 residues. J lost 8 bases, V lost 7 bases, and 5 bases had no gene match. CDR3 region: CASNLAGRGELFF. In nucleotides, the CDR3 is TGTGCCAGCAATCTAGCGGGAAGAGGGGAGCTGTTTTTT.

As concerns this clonotype: This clone may be a read error of a much larger clone one base away. The chain links TRBV14 to TRBJ2-3; maybe TRBD1 (6 bases). The V end lost 1 base, the J end lost 7 bases, and 12 bases lay between the germline ends. Germline lookup yields CDR1 SGHDN and CDR2 FVKESK. The CDR3 consists of 14 residues. The CDR3 here is CASSQGGGTYTQYF. CDR3 bases: TGTGCCAGCAGCCAAGGAGGGGGAACATATACGCAGTATTTT.

This chain connects TRBV5-6 to TRBJ1-1; TRBD1 is a possible D gene (5 bases). This CDR3 is 12 amino acids long. V lost 3 bases and J 6 bases, leaving 9 bases between the germline ends. The V gene's germline CDR1 is SGHDT and CDR2 YYEEEE. The CDR3: CASSSGRAEAFF. DNA for the CDR3: TGTGCCAGCAGCTCGGGACGGGCTGAAGCTTTCTTT.

This clonotype was observed a handful of times. V is TRBV7-2 and J is TRBJ2-5, with D perhaps TRBD2 (5 bases). The V gene's germline CDR1 is SGHTA and CDR2 FQGNSA. Deletions cut 1 base from V and 3 bases from J, with 12 bases between. The length of the CDR3 is 15 residues. CDR3 sequence reads: CASSLGARREETQYF. In DNA, the CDR3 is TGTGCCAGCAGCTTAGGGGCCAGGCGGGAAGAGACCCAGTACTTC. The whole variable domain, remainder taken from reference TRBV7-2 and TRBJ2-5, is GAGVSQSPSNKVTEKGKDVELRCDPISGHTALYWYRQSLGQGLEFLIYFQGNSAPDKSGLPSDRFSAERTGGSVSTLTIQRTQQEDSAVYLCASSLGARREETQYFGPGTRLLVL.

This clonotype has ten or more counts. The J gene is TRBJ2-3, the V gene TRBV7-2; TRBD2 matches at 8 bases. V dropped 0 bases and J dropped 10; count of bases not matched to a gene: 12. Germline CDR1 reads SGHTA; CDR2 reads FQGNSA. The CDR3 spans 16 residues. CDR3 sequence reads: CASSLAASGLGGSQYF. The DNA for the CDR3 is TGTGCCAGCAGCTTAGCGGCTAGCGGGCTGGGCGGGTCGCAGTATTTT.

In its sample, this clonotype was seen many times. This chain connects TRBV2 to TRBJ2-1; D possibly uses TRBD1 or TRBD2 (5 bases each). The CDR3 runs 15 residues. V was pared by 3 bases and J by 9 bases, with 18 bases between. Germline CDR1 SNHLY, CDR2 FYNNEI. For the CDR3, the DNA is TGTGCCAGCAGTGAGATTCGCGTGGGACGGGGTGAGCAGTTCTTC. Its translation: CASSEIRVGRGEQFF.

This clonotype occurred once. The junction does not match germline at one end; this may be a read error. This chain links TRBV7-9 with TRBJ1-5; the D is unclear. Germline lookup yields CDR1 SEHNR and CDR2 FQNEAQ (reference sequence). This CDR3 comprises 16 residues. The CDR3 coding sequence is TGTGCCAGCAGCTTAGCGAGGGCGAGGAGCAATAAGCCCCAGCATTTT. Its protein is CASSLARARSNKPQHF. Drawing the rest from reference TRBV7-9 and TRBJ1-5, the complete variable domain is DTGVSQNPRHKITKRGQNVTFRCDPISEHNRLYWYRQTLGQGPEFLTYFQNEAQLEKSRLLSDRFSAERPKGSFSTLEIQRTEQGDSAMYLCASSLARARSNKPQHFGDGTRLSIL.

At least ten counts were recorded for this clonotype. The rearrangement links TRBV20-1 to TRBJ2-3; 7 nucleotides agree with TRBD1. V shed 4 bases, J shed 1 base, and the junction held 5 bases outside the gene matches. Germline-derived CDR1 and CDR2 are DFQATT and SNEGSKA (reference sequence). There are 14 residues in the CDR3. CDR3 amino acids: CSAMTGQGTDTQYF. As DNA, the CDR3 is TGCAGTGCTATGACCGGACAGGGCACAGATACGCAGTATTTT.

V is TRBV12-3 or TRBV12-4 and J is TRBJ1-5; D is undetermined. The germline V and J ends were trimmed by 3 bases and 6 bases, with 12 bases remaining between them. This CDR3 spans 14 amino acids. The DNA of the CDR3 is TGTGCCAGCAGTTTGCGGGGAAGTGGTCAGCCCCAGCATTTT. It specifies CASSLRGSGQPQHF.

On this clonotype itself: This may come from a read error, since a much larger clone is one base off. The chain uses TRBV15 and TRBJ2-3; D is possibly TRBD1 or TRBD2 (6 bases each). CDR3 length equals 14 residues. Per the germline V gene, CDR1 is LNHNV and CDR2 is YYDKDF (reference sequence). V lost 1 base and J 5 bases, leaving 10 bases between the germline ends. CDR3 in DNA: TGTGCCACCAGCAGAGGCGGGACACAAGATACGCAGTATTTT. This translates into CATSRGGTQDTQYF.

With respect to this clonotype: This is likely a read error, given that the CDR3 carries no conserved phenylalanine or tryptophan at its end. The rearrangement links TRBV5-4 to TRBJ2-7; TRBD2 matches 7 bases. The CDR3 runs to 13 residues. The V segment lost 3 bases and the J segment 0 bases; nucleotides outside the gene matches: 0. Per germline, CDR1 SGHNT and CDR2 YYREEE (reference sequence). CDR3 bases: TGTGCCAGCAGCTCGGGGGGCTCCTACGAGCAGTACCTC. Its translation is CASSSGGSYEQYL.

This clonotype was seen at least ten times. V is TRBV6-2 or TRBV6-3 and J is TRBJ1-5, with D maybe TRBD1 (5 bases). V was pared by 2 bases and J by 0 bases, with 17 bases between. Germline lookup yields CDR1 MNHEY and CDR2 SVGEGT. This CDR3 is built from 18 residues. CDR3 protein: CASSYTAGGSHSNQPQHF. For the CDR3, the DNA is TGTGCCAGCAGTTACACGGCGGGGGGATCCCATAGCAATCAGCCCCAGCATTTT.

A few counts support this clonotype. It may be a read error: a sequence one base away is much more abundant. The chain carries TRBV28 and TRBJ2-7; no firm D call. The V gene lost 5 bases and the J gene lost 3 bases, with 5 bases spanning the gap. CDR1 MDHEN and CDR2 SYDVKM come from the germline V gene. The CDR3 length is 11 residues. This chain's CDR3 is CASSVHYEQYF. CDR3 sequence (DNA): TGTGCCAGCAGTGTTCACTACGAGCAGTACTTC.

The rearrangement uses TRBV29-1 and TRBJ1-1; D is uncertain. Germline lookup yields CDR1 SQVTM and CDR2 ANQGSEA. V gave up 7 bases and J gave up 0 bases, with 9 bases separating them. The CDR3 spans 12 residues. The DNA of the CDR3 is TGCAGCGCCAGCGTTCTGAACACTGAAGCTTTCTTT. This gives the protein CSASVLNTEAFF.

There are many counts of this clonotype. The chain uses TRBV5-4 and TRBJ2-3; D not resolved. Between the trimmed V and J ends, which lost 0 bases and 13 bases, there was a span of 12 bases. This CDR3 has 12 residues. Per the germline V gene, CDR1 is SGHNT and CDR2 is YYREEE (reference sequence). The CDR3 region is CASSLGTDVEYF. DNA for the CDR3: TGTGCCAGCAGCTTGGGAACGGACGTTGAGTATTTT.

This chain joins TRBV6-1 and TRBJ2-3, with TRBD1 identical over 7 bases. The CDR3 extends over 14 amino acids. Germline values: CDR1 MNHNS, CDR2 SASEGT. V lost 7 bases, J lost 9 bases, and 13 bases stayed unmatched. The CDR3 nucleotides are TGTGCCAGCACCAGACTAAAGGGGGCAGGCACGCAGTATTTT. Protein: CASTRLKGAGTQYF.

On this clonotype itself: The junction and the germline gene differ at one end; a read error may be behind it. The chain links TRBV6-2 or TRBV6-3 to TRBJ1-5; weak D call: TRBD1 (5 bases). CDR1 is MNHEY, CDR2 SVGEGT, per germline. The CDR3 extends over 14 amino acids. CDR3 sequence: CASGYGASSQPQHF. In DNA form, the CDR3 reads TGTGCCAGCGGTTACGGGGCGAGCAGTCAGCCCCAGCATTTT.

This clonotype was seen ten or more times. The chain carries TRBV20-1 and TRBJ2-7; D not certain. The CDR3 sequence is 13 residues long. Trimming pared 4 bases from V and 0 bases from J, leaving 10 bases between. Germline-derived CDR1 and CDR2 are DFQATT and SNEGSKA (reference sequence). The CDR3 DNA is TGCAGTGCTAACTATCAGAGCTCCTACGAGCAGTACTTC. The encoded protein is CSANYQSSYEQYF.

Only one count was recorded for this clonotype. Just one base apart from a much larger clone, this may be a read error. This sequence joins TRBV18 and TRBJ2-3; maybe TRBD1 (5 bases). V was shortened by 6 bases and J by 7 bases, with 11 bases between the two germline ends. The germline V gene encodes CDR1 KGHSH and CDR2 LQKENI. The CDR3 contains 12 residues. The CDR3 nucleotides read TGTGCCAGCTCGCAGGACACTAATACGCAGTATTTT. As protein: CASSQDTNTQYF.

A remark on this clonotype: One base away lies a much larger clone, so this may be a sequencing read error. The J gene is TRBJ2-1, the V gene TRBV2, with 9 bases aligning to TRBD2. The CDR3 contains 14 residues. Germline lookup yields CDR1 SNHLY and CDR2 FYNNEI. In DNA form, the CDR3 reads TGTGCCAGCAGTGTCGTAGCGGGAGTAGGTGAGAAGTTCTTC. It yields the protein CASSVVAGVGEKFF.

This clonotype showed up just a few times. The chain employs TRBV3-1 and TRBJ2-7, with 12 bases fitting TRBD2. The ends lost 7 bases at V and 4 bases at J; junction bases unmatched: 8. This CDR3 region has 15 residues. The germline V gene has CDR1 LGHDT and CDR2 YNNKEL (reference sequence). For the CDR3, the DNA is TGTGCCAGCACCCCGGCTAGCGGGAGGGGTTACGAGCAGTACTTC. Protein: CASTPASGRGYEQYF.